A selection of T cell receptor beta chains follows, all from one sample in a study of cytomegalovirus exposure and HLA in healthy donors. Assay: immunoSEQ multiplex PCR; the TCRdb copy retains only in-frame clones and omits some. This table holds roughly 150,000 clones, around 79% found once. The specimen was PBMCs. These receptors came from a man aged 25-45 years in good health and CMV-seropositive. CDR3s leave out the opening cysteine and the closing phenylalanine or tryptophan. Each record gives: CDR3 protein, V gene, J gene.

CDR3aa: ASTLAGALNEQF
v_gene: TRBV27
j_gene: TRBJ2-1

CDR3aa: ASSSGQGKHEQY
v_gene: TRBV7-9
j_gene: TRBJ2-7

CDR3aa: ASSLAVSGSYTGELF
v_gene: TRBV5-1
j_gene: TRBJ2-2

CDR3aa: AWSTTSGGEEDTQY
v_gene: TRBV30
j_gene: TRBJ2-3

CDR3aa: ASTQAYSGNTIY
v_gene: TRBV28
j_gene: TRBJ1-3

CDR3aa: ASQGQGKTEAF
v_gene: TRBV6-6
j_gene: TRBJ1-1

CDR3aa: ASSGRDRVKYQPQH
v_gene: TRBV6-6
j_gene: TRBJ1-5

CDR3aa: ASSSQADTQY
v_gene: TRBV6-5
j_gene: TRBJ2-3

CDR3aa: SVYKTGLMKGEQF
v_gene: TRBV29-1
j_gene: TRBJ2-1

CDR3aa: ATSREAGTPSYEQY
v_gene: TRBV15
j_gene: TRBJ2-7

CDR3aa: ASSSDRTGPRVTQH
v_gene: TRBV5-6
j_gene: TRBJ1-5

CDR3aa: ATSRASGGTGGEQY
v_gene: TRBV15
j_gene: TRBJ2-7

CDR3aa: ASSPGRGQMTDTQY
v_gene: TRBV5-5
j_gene: TRBJ2-3

CDR3aa: SGRLSPETQY
v_gene: TRBV29-1
j_gene: TRBJ2-5

CDR3aa: ASSLAGDQPQH
v_gene: TRBV7-2
j_gene: TRBJ1-5

CDR3aa: ASSSIAGGGSEQY
v_gene: TRBV18
j_gene: TRBJ2-7

CDR3aa: ASSQDTEDYEQY
v_gene: TRBV4-1
j_gene: TRBJ2-7

CDR3aa: ASSLSGSAF
v_gene: TRBV28
j_gene: TRBJ1-1

CDR3aa: ASRGGQGGSPLH
v_gene: TRBV6-1
j_gene: TRBJ1-6

CDR3aa: ASSLAGEGGELF
v_gene: TRBV5-4
j_gene: TRBJ2-2

CDR3aa: ASPGVRQETQY
v_gene: TRBV2
j_gene: TRBJ2-5

CDR3aa: ASSLRGLAETTGELF
v_gene: TRBV5-1
j_gene: TRBJ2-2

CDR3aa: AISEAGNQPQH
v_gene: TRBV10-3
j_gene: TRBJ1-5

CDR3aa: ASSLAGQVGGEQY
v_gene: TRBV11-2
j_gene: TRBJ2-7

CDR3aa: ASSESRYSNQPQH
v_gene: TRBV19
j_gene: TRBJ1-5

CDR3aa: ASSFYSGGAGTQY
v_gene: TRBV7-2
j_gene: TRBJ2-5

CDR3aa: ASSLGGAEAF
v_gene: TRBV7-9
j_gene: TRBJ1-1

CDR3aa: AIGSSYEQY
v_gene: TRBV10-3
j_gene: TRBJ2-7

CDR3aa: ASSRGRYQPQH
v_gene: TRBV14
j_gene: TRBJ1-5

CDR3aa: ASSIGTSGRAYEQY
v_gene: TRBV19
j_gene: TRBJ2-7

CDR3aa: ASSAPGHLQIQY
v_gene: TRBV25-1
j_gene: TRBJ2-4

CDR3aa: ASRPGGATDTQY
v_gene: TRBV6-5
j_gene: TRBJ2-3

CDR3aa: ASSSEDTQY
v_gene: TRBV7-9
j_gene: TRBJ2-3

CDR3aa: ATQGQNTGELF
v_gene: TRBV5-4
j_gene: TRBJ2-2

CDR3aa: ASSRPGQGTGEQF
v_gene: TRBV7-6
j_gene: TRBJ2-1

CDR3aa: ASSLVWQQY
v_gene: TRBV5-8
j_gene: TRBJ2-7

CDR3aa: ASARPSSYNEQF
v_gene: TRBV5-1
j_gene: TRBJ2-1

CDR3aa: ASSNTGYEQY
v_gene: TRBV6-5
j_gene: TRBJ2-7

CDR3aa: ASSSQGNQPQH
v_gene: TRBV7-8
j_gene: TRBJ1-5

CDR3aa: ASEPWGDWRGEQF
v_gene: TRBV7-9
j_gene: TRBJ2-1

CDR3aa: ASREGSLDTQY
v_gene: TRBV2
j_gene: TRBJ2-3

CDR3aa: ASSIRGQNTGELF
v_gene: TRBV7-2
j_gene: TRBJ2-2

CDR3aa: ASSLNTPFYEQY
v_gene: TRBV5-5
j_gene: TRBJ2-7

CDR3aa: ASNLGTNSYEQY
v_gene: TRBV2
j_gene: TRBJ2-7

CDR3aa: ASGLVIKGDTGELF
v_gene: TRBV12-5
j_gene: TRBJ2-2

CDR3aa: ATLTGVTLH
v_gene: TRBV25-1
j_gene: TRBJ1-6

CDR3aa: ATSRGPGDTIY
v_gene: TRBV15
j_gene: TRBJ1-3

CDR3aa: AWRRETQY
v_gene: TRBV30
j_gene: TRBJ2-5